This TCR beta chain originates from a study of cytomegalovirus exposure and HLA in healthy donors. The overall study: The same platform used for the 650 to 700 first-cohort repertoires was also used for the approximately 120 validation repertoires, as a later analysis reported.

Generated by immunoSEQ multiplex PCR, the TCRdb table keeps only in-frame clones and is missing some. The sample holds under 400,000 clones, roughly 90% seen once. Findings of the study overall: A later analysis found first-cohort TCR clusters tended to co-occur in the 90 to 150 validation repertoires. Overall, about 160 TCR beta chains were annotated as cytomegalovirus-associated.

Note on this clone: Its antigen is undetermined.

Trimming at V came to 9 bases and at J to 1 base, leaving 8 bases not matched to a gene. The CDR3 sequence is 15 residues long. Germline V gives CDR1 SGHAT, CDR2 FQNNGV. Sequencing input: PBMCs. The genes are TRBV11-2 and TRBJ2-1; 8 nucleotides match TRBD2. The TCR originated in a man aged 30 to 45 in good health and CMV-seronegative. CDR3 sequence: CASLSGDPSYNEQFF. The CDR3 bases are TGTGCCAGTCTTAGCGGGGACCCTTCCTACAATGAGCAGTTCTTC.